Each of the 2 T cell receptor beta chains below was sequenced from the same sample in a study of blood T cell repertoires in COVID-19. Method: immunoSEQ multiplex PCR; TCRdb's copy keeps in-frame clones and lacks some. The sample lists roughly 130,000 clones; around 90% were seen once. Sequencing used peripheral blood. These receptors came from a man between 60 and 75 years old with active or convalescent COVID-19.

This chain connects TRBV11-1 to TRBJ2-2, with TRBD1 matching over 8 bases. The CDR3 has 15 amino acids. CDR1 is SGHAT and CDR2 is FQDESV in the germline V gene (reference sequence). The J segment lost 6 bases and the V segment lost 5 bases, leaving 8 bases of the junction unmatched. The CDR3 DNA is TGTGCCAGCAGCACAAGGACAGGGCCTGCCGGGGAGCTGTTTTTT. Its translation is CASSTRTGPAGELFF. Full variable domain (remainder filled in from reference TRBV11-1 and TRBJ2-2): EAEVAQSPRYKITEKSQAVAFWCDPISGHATLYWYRQILGQGPELLVQFQDESVVDDSQLPKDRFSAERLKGVDSTLKIQPAELGDSAMYLCASSTRTGPAGELFFGEGSRLTVL.

The chain joins TRBV18 to TRBJ2-5; TRBD1 matches at 7 bases. This CDR3 has 16 residues. With V trimmed by 1 base and J by 1 base, 6 bases remained unmatched. Germline-derived CDR1 and CDR2 are KGHSH and LQKENI. The CDR3 region has the DNA TGTGCCAGCTCACCACGAAGGGGGCCCACCCAAGAGACCCAGTACTTC. Its protein is CASSPRRGPTQETQYF.